This TCR beta chain comes out of a study of cytomegalovirus exposure and HLA in healthy donors. Whole-study results and caveats: Some V segments, TRBV6-2 and TRBV6-3 among them, were indistinguishable and were therefore excluded. A link between a missense DCLRE1C variant and TCR beta V- and J-gene trimming emerged from a later analysis. Highly shared variants forming one cluster were likely a sequencing artifact. Presence/absence analyses took donor sequencing depth as roughly uniform.

Germline trimming cut 5 bases from V and 9 bases from J; bases unmatched to any gene: 12. This CDR3 comprises 14 residues. Per the germline V gene, CDR1 is LNHDA and CDR2 is SQIVND (reference sequence). A note on this clone: Its specificity is not known.

With 60 Vbeta and 13 Jbeta primers, the PCR was carried out. Only in-frame clones appear in the TCRdb table, and some are missing; sequencing was by immunoSEQ multiplex PCR. The listing contains 150,000 to 200,000 clones. Sequenced: PBMCs. This rearrangement joins TRBV19 to TRBJ1-1; 7 bases line up with TRBD1. The sequence derives from a man between 25 and 39 years old in good health and CMV-seronegative. CDR3 sequence (DNA): TGTGCCAGTAGTGGAGTCCAGGGGACAGATAAAGCTTTCTTT. Translated, it gives CASSGVQGTDKAFF.